Below are 24 T cell receptor beta chains sequenced from a single sample in a study of T-cell reconstitution after alpha-beta-depleted transplantation in children. During its preparation, the TCRbeta library received unique molecular identifiers. TCRdb recomputed calls from the PCR reads with MiXCR, one row per CDR3 protein. The sample carries approximately 490,000 distinct CDR3 sequences, around 13% recorded once. The sample in question was PBMCs from the stem cell graft donor, obtained from the stem cell graft. These receptor sequences come from a human donor who donated a stem cell graft to a child with combined immunodeficiency.

The chain combines TRBV5-6 with TRBJ2-5, with TRBD1 matching 7 bases. Germline lookup yields CDR1 SGHDT and CDR2 YYEEEE. The trim removed 4 bases at V and 5 bases at J, leaving 8 bases unmatched. This CDR3 comprises 14 residues. The CDR3 loop reads CASSQGGPWETQYF. The CDR3 coding sequence is TGTGCCAGCAGCCAAGGGGGCCCTTGGGAGACCCAGTACTTC.

This clonotype was counted at least ten times. The rearrangement links TRBV7-2 to TRBJ2-2; D may be TRBD2 (6 bases). The ends were cut back, 4 bases at V and 4 bases at J, with 10 bases in the middle. The V gene's germline CDR1 is SGHTA and CDR2 FQGNSA. This CDR3 has 14 residues. CDR3 region: CASSSGVGTGELFF. For the CDR3, the DNA is TGTGCCAGCAGCTCGGGGGTTGGCACCGGGGAGCTGTTTTTT. The full variable domain, in which reference TRBV7-2 and TRBJ2-2 provide the parts outside the CDR3, is GAGVSQSPSNKVTEKGKDVELRCDPISGHTALYWYRQSLGQGLEFLIYFQGNSAPDKSGLPSDRFSAERTGGSVSTLTIQRTQQEDSAVYLCASSSGVGTGELFFGEGSRLTVL.

This chain joins TRBV6-4 and TRBJ2-2, with a tentative D call TRBD2 (6 bases). CDR1 MRHNA and CDR2 SNTAGT come from the germline V gene. This CDR3 has 22 residues. V lost 3 bases and J lost 6, with 35 bases in between. The CDR3 nucleotides read TGTGCCAGCAGTGATTCCGAGCGTGTCGGACTACTTTGGGGCCGGGGTTCCGGGGAGCTGTTTTTT. Protein sequence: CASSDSERVGLLWGRGSGELFF.

This clonotype has just a few counts. The conserved closing phenylalanine or tryptophan is absent in this CDR3, likely reflecting a read error. V is TRBV4-3 and J is TRBJ2-3, with a possible D match to TRBD2 (6 bases). The CDR3 totals 15 residues. Germline V CDR1 and CDR2: LGHNA, YSLEER. V was clipped by 0 bases and J by 5 bases, with 12 bases between them. In nucleotides, the CDR3 is TGCGCCAGCAGCCAAGATCGGGACGGGAGAGATACGCAGTATATT. It encodes CASSQDRDGRDTQYI.

The rearrangement links TRBV5-1 to TRBJ2-5; D gene uncertain. The CDR3 is 15 residues long. Trimming cost V 0 bases and J 5 bases, with 14 bases left between them. The germline V gene encodes CDR1 SGHRS and CDR2 YFSETQ. The CDR3 sequence is CASSLGQAVSETQYF. The CDR3 nucleotides are TGCGCCAGCAGCTTGGGGCAGGCAGTAAGCGAGACCCAGTACTTC.

This clonotype was detected a few times. Germline is not matched at one junction end, which may reflect a read error. This chain uses TRBV7-7 with TRBJ2-3; TRBD2 matches 13 bases. Germline loops: CDR1 SSHAT, CDR2 FNYEAQ (reference sequence). CDR3 size: 16 residues. Written as DNA, the CDR3 is TGTGCTAGCAGCTTGGGACTAGCGGGGAATTCAGATACGCAGTATTTT. Translating gives CASSLGLAGNSDTQYF.

The sample holds many counts of this clonotype. This chain links TRBV7-9 with TRBJ1-1; no definite D call. Germline V gene lookup returns CDR1 SEHNR and CDR2 FQNEAQ (reference sequence). The CDR3 is 15 residues long. The ends were cut back, 1 base at V and 0 bases at J, with 9 bases in the middle. CDR3 sequence reads: CASSLDGRLNTEAFF. The CDR3 nucleotides are TGTGCCAGCAGCTTAGACGGCAGACTGAACACTGAAGCTTTCTTT.

This clonotype was found a few times. The J gene is TRBJ2-3, the V gene TRBV4-3; 9 bases line up with TRBD2. CDR3 size: 15 residues. Germline CDR1 LGHNA, CDR2 YSLEER. The V and J ends lost 1 base and 4 bases, in that order; junction bases with no gene match: 3. Here the CDR3 DNA reads TGCGCCAGCAGCCAAGCTAGCGGGATCGCAGATACGCAGTATTTT. Its protein product is CASSQASGIADTQYF.

The rearrangement links TRBV2 to TRBJ2-7, with 7 bases identical to TRBD2. This CDR3 contains 15 residues. The V gene's germline CDR1 is SNHLY and CDR2 FYNNEI. Trimming removed 2 bases from V and 2 bases from J; junction bases left unmatched: 6. The CDR3, as DNA: TGTGCCAGCAGTGAACTAGCGGAGTTCGCCTACGAGCAGTACTTC. Translating gives CASSELAEFAYEQYF.

The CDR3 nucleotides read TGTGCCAGCAGTCCTACTAGCGGCCCCCCCAATGAGCAGTTCTTC. Translated: CASSPTSGPPNEQFF. The chain joins TRBV6-1 to TRBJ2-1, with TRBD2 matching 8 bases. CDR3 length equals 15 residues. Germline trimming cut 5 bases from V and 6 bases from J; bases unmatched to any gene: 9. The germline V gene has CDR1 MNHNS and CDR2 SASEGT.

This chain joins TRBV24-1 and TRBJ2-1; possibly TRBD1 for D (6 bases). CDR3 size: 17 residues. V lost 3 bases and J lost 0, with 14 bases in between. CDR1 and CDR2 (germline): KGHDR, SFDVKD. The CDR3 DNA is TGTGCCACCAGTGATATCGCAGGGGCCTCCTCCTACAATGAGCAGTTCTTC. This sequence encodes CATSDIAGASSYNEQFF.

This clonotype has more than one count but fewer than ten. This chain connects TRBV12-3 or TRBV12-4 to TRBJ1-2, with D possibly TRBD1 on 5 matching bases. Trimming removed 1 base at V and 0 bases at J, with 9 bases between. This CDR3 is 15 amino acids long. The CDR3 DNA reads TGTGCCAGCAGTTTAGTAGGCAGGGCTAACTATGGCTACACCTTC. It encodes CASSLVGRANYGYTF.

This clonotype was seen a handful of times. The rearrangement joins TRBV12-3 or TRBV12-4 to TRBJ2-2; 9 bases align to TRBD2. After removal of 5 bases from V and 5 bases from J, the junction contained 21 bases not matched to a gene. This CDR3 has 20 residues. DNA for the CDR3: TGTGCCAGCAGTCATCCGACAGGGATGAGCGGGAGGTTCTGGACCGGGGAGCTGTTTTTT. Translated: CASSHPTGMSGRFWTGELFF.

This clonotype showed up many times. V is TRBV6-5 and J is TRBJ2-7; tentative D call: TRBD1 (5 bases). The CDR3 spans 14 residues. Deletions cut 0 bases from V and 5 bases from J, with 11 bases between. Per germline, CDR1 MNHEY and CDR2 SVGAGI. In nucleotides, the CDR3 is TGTGCCAGCAGTTACTCGGCAGGGTCCCACGAGCAGTACTTC. Its translation: CASSYSAGSHEQYF.

V usage is TRBV6-1 and J usage is TRBJ2-3; 9 bases line up with TRBD2. The V segment lost 6 bases and the J segment 4 bases; nucleotides outside the gene matches: 8. This CDR3 is built from 15 residues. Germline lookup yields CDR1 MNHNS and CDR2 SASEGT. This CDR3 reads CASSKGGRDADTQYF. DNA of the CDR3: TGTGCCAGCAGCAAAGGCGGGAGGGATGCAGATACGCAGTATTTT.

The sample holds a few counts of this clonotype. The chain has TRBV7-2 and TRBJ2-2; D gene unclear. This CDR3 spans 14 amino acids. The germline CDR1 and CDR2 sequences are SGHTA and FQGNSA. V lost 4 bases to trimming and J lost 7 bases, with 13 bases between them. In nucleotides, the CDR3 is TGTGCCAGCAGCTCGACACGGCGATACGGGGAGCTGTTTTTT. Residues: CASSSTRRYGELFF.

This clonotype showed up many times. The chain recombines TRBV2 with TRBJ2-3; 10 bases align to TRBD2. The CDR3 loop spans 15 amino acids. V shed 7 bases and J 3 bases; nucleotides not matched to a gene: 7. Germline V gene lookup returns CDR1 SNHLY and CDR2 FYNNEI. CDR3 sequence: CASKGASGSTDTQYF. CDR3 bases: TGTGCCAGCAAGGGCGCTAGCGGGAGTACAGATACGCAGTATTTT.

This clonotype was counted at least ten times. This rearrangement joins TRBV10-3 to TRBJ1-2; D may be TRBD1 (5 bases). Germline V gives CDR1 ENHRY, CDR2 SYGVKD. Trimming shortened V by 3 bases and J by 6 bases, and 17 bases separated the two germline ends. The CDR3 extends over 15 amino acids. The CDR3 DNA is TGTGCCATCAGTGATGGGCAGGGAGCTGCCCATGGCTACACCTTC. This sequence encodes CAISDGQGAAHGYTF.

This clonotype has just a few counts. V usage is TRBV7-6 and J usage is TRBJ2-1, with 7 bases that match TRBD1. The CDR3 runs 14 residues. Germline V lookup: CDR1 SGHVS, CDR2 FNYEAQ. V was pared by 2 bases and J by 5 bases, with 3 bases of the junction left unmatched. CDR3 in amino acids: CASSLRGQNNEQFF. Written as DNA, the CDR3 is TGTGCCAGCAGCTTAAGGGGACAGAACAATGAGCAGTTCTTC.

In its sample, this clonotype was seen a few times. This chain links TRBV7-9 with TRBJ1-2, with a tentative D call TRBD1 (5 bases). Trimming stripped 1 base from V and 4 bases from J, with 10 bases between. This CDR3 is 14 amino acids long. From germline, CDR1 is SEHNR and CDR2 FQNEAQ (reference sequence). CDR3 sequence: CASSLEQDPYGYTF. The CDR3 region has the DNA TGTGCCAGCAGCTTAGAACAGGACCCCTATGGCTACACCTTC.

This clonotype was picked up a small number of times. The genes are TRBV5-1 and TRBJ2-3, with 14 positions matching TRBD2. The CDR3 sequence is 21 residues long. J was trimmed by 0 bases and V by 2 bases; bases with no gene match: 14. Germline assignment: CDR1 SGHRS and CDR2 YFSETQ. DNA for the CDR3: TGCGCCAGCAGCTTACAATTACGGACTAGCGGGGGGCCTTCTAGCACAGATACGCAGTATTTT. This codes for CASSLQLRTSGGPSSTDTQYF.

This clonotype was seen many times. The V and J genes are TRBV12-3 or TRBV12-4 and TRBJ2-5, with 8 positions matching TRBD2. The J segment lost 7 bases and the V segment lost 4 bases, leaving 5 bases of the junction unmatched. There are 13 residues in the CDR3. The CDR3: CASSSGGAGTQYF. CDR3 sequence (DNA): TGTGCCAGCAGTTCGGGGGGGGCAGGGACCCAGTACTTC.

J is TRBJ2-1 and V is TRBV20-1; the D gene is possibly TRBD1 (6 bases). The CDR3 is made up of 14 amino acids. Germline assignment: CDR1 DFQATT and CDR2 SNEGSKA (reference sequence). The ends were cut back, 3 bases at V and 4 bases at J, with 13 bases in the middle. The CDR3, as DNA: TGCAGTGCTAGTACCCAGGGGCCTTACAATGAGCAGTTCTTC. Amino acid sequence: CSASTQGPYNEQFF.

This clonotype occurred a few times. The CDR3, as DNA: TGTGCCAGCAGCGTAGGTTCTTCTTCGACTAGCGGGAGCCAAGAGACCCAGTACTTC. It encodes CASSVGSSSTSGSQETQYF. V is TRBV9 and J is TRBJ2-5, with 12 bases identical to TRBD2. V gave up 0 bases and J gave up 1 base; unmatched junction bases: 10. Germline V gene lookup returns CDR1 SGDLS and CDR2 YYNGEE. The CDR3 spans 19 residues.